This record looks at one T cell receptor beta chain sequence and its context. Its antigen is currently unknown. The protocol was immunoSEQ multiplex PCR, while the TCRdb copy is restricted to in-frame clones and leaves out a portion. The sample yields some 350,000 clones, just over 90% seen once. The CDR3 loop spans 18 amino acids. Germline trimming cut 4 bases from V and 0 bases from J; bases unmatched to any gene: 12. Germline lookup yields CDR1 SGDLS and CDR2 YYNGEE. The entry originates in a study of Ad26.COV2.S vaccination and SARS-CoV-2 variants. Study findings and constraints: The breadth of spike-specific CD8+ and CD4+ T cell responses after vaccination was reportedly substantial. Non-spike TCR breadth did not differ much between vaccine and placebo recipients. The TCR-based breadth and depth measures might underestimate overall T cell responses.

V and J are TRBV9 and TRBJ2-1, with 8 bases matching TRBD2. This TCR came from a human donor who had recovered from COVID-19. The specimen comprised peripheral blood, sampled after recovery from COVID-19. The CDR3 protein is CASSSQRGQTPSYNEQFF. The CDR3 DNA reads as TGTGCCAGCAGCAGCCAGCGGGGGCAAACCCCCTCCTACAATGAGCAGTTCTTC.